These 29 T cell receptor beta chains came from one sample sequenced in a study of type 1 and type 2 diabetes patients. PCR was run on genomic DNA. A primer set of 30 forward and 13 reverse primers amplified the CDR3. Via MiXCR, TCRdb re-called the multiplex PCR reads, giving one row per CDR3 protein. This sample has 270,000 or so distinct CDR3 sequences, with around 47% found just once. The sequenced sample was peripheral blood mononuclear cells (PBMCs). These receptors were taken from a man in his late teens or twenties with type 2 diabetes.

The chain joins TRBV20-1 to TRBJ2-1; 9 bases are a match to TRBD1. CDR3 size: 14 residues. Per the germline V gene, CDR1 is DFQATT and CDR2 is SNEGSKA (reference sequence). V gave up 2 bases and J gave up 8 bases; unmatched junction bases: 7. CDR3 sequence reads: CSARYRGRVDEQFF. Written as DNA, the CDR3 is TGCAGTGCTAGATACAGGGGGCGTGTGGATGAGCAGTTCTTC.

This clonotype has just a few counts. The CDR3 DNA sequence: TGTGCCAGCAGACCCGACGGCGTTAGCAATCAGCCCCAGCATTTT. Translating it yields CASRPDGVSNQPQHF. The rearrangement joins TRBV12-3 or TRBV12-4 to TRBJ1-5; D not certain. V was trimmed by 6 bases and J by 0 bases, leaving 12 bases between them. CDR3 length: 15 amino acids.

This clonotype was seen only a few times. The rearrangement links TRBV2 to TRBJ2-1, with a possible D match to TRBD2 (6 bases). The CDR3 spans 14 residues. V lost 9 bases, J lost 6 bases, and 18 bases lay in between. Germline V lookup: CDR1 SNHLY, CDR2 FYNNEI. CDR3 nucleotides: TGTGCCAGTAGGGACTCGGGTCGGCTCAATGAGCAGTTCTTC. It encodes CASRDSGRLNEQFF.

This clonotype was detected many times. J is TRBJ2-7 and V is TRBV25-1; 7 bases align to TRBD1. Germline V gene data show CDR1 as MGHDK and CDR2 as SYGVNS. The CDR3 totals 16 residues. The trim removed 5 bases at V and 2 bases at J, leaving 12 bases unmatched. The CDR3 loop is CASSSKGQQKPYEQYF. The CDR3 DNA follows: TGTGCCAGCAGTTCAAAGGGACAGCAAAAACCCTACGAGCAGTACTTC.

Here the CDR3 reads CASTLLGDEQYF. In DNA form, the CDR3 reads TGTGCCAGCACCCTACTGGGGGACGAGCAGTACTTC. This sequence joins TRBV6-5 and TRBJ2-7, with D perhaps matching TRBD1 or TRBD2 (5 bases each). V lost 7 bases and J lost 5, with 12 bases in between. Germline loops: CDR1 MNHEY, CDR2 SVGAGI. CDR3 length: 12 amino acids.

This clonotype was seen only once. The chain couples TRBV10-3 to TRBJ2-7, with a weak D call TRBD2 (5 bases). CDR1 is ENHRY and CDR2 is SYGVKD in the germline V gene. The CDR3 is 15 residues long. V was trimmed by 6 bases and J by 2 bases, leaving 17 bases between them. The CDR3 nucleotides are TGTGCCATCAGACCCTCGACGGGGAATACCTACGAGCAGTACTTC. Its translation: CAIRPSTGNTYEQYF.

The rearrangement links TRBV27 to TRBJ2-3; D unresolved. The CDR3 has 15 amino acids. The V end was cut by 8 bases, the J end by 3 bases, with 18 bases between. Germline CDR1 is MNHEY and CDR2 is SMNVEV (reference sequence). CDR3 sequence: CASRTILLATDTQYF. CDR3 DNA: TGTGCCAGCCGAACTATTTTGTTAGCAACAGATACGCAGTATTTT.

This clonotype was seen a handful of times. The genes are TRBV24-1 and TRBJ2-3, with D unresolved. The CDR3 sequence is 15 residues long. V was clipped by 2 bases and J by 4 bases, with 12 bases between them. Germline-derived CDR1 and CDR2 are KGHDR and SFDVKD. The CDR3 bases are TGTGCCACCAGTGATTCGGCCGAAATAGCAGATACGCAGTATTTT. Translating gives CATSDSAEIADTQYF.

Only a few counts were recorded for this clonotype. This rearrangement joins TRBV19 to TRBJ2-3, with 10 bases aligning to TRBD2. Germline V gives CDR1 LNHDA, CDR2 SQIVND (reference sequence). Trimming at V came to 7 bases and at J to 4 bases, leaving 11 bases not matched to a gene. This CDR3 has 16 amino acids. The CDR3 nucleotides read TGTGCCAGTAAAGAAGCTAGCGGGAGAGGGGCAGATACGCAGTATTTT. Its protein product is CASKEASGRGADTQYF.

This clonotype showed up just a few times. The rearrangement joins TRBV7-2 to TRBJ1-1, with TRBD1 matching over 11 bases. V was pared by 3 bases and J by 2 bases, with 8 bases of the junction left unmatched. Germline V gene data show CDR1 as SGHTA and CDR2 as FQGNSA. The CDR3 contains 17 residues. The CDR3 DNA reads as TGTGCCAGCAGCTTGGACAGGGGGCTCCCTGTTAACACTGAAGCTTTCTTT. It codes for CASSLDRGLPVNTEAFF.

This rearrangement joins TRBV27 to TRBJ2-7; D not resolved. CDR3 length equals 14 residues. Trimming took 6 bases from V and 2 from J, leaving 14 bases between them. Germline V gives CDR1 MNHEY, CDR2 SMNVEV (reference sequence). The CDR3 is CASSPGAGAYEQYF. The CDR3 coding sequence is TGTGCCAGCAGCCCCGGAGCCGGAGCCTACGAGCAGTACTTC.

The CDR3 sequence is CASSYVGQGKTEAFF. As DNA, the CDR3 is TGTGCCAGCAGTTACGTCGGGCAGGGCAAGACTGAAGCTTTCTTT. This chain connects TRBV6-2 or TRBV6-3 to TRBJ1-1, with D maybe TRBD1 (5 bases). This CDR3 spans 15 amino acids. With 2 bases removed from V and 5 bases from J, the gap between germline ends came to 15 bases. CDR1 MNHEY and CDR2 SVGEGT come from the germline V gene.

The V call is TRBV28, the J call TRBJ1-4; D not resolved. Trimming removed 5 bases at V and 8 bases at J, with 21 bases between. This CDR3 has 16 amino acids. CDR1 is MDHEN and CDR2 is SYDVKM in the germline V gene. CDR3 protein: CASSSRLDTVREKLFF. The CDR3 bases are TGTGCCAGCAGTAGCCGGTTAGACACCGTGAGAGAAAAACTGTTTTTT.

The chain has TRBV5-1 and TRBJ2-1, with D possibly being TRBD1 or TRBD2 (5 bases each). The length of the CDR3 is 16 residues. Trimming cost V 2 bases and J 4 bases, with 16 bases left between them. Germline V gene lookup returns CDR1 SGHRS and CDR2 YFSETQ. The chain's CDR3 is CASSFVLGTAYNEQFF. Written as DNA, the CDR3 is TGCGCCAGCAGCTTTGTCCTGGGGACGGCTTACAATGAGCAGTTCTTC.

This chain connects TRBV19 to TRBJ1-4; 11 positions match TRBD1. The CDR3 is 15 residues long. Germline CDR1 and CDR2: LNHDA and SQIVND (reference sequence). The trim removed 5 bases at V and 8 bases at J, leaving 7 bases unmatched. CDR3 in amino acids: CASSGQGADGEKLFF. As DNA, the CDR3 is TGTGCCAGTAGTGGACAGGGGGCTGACGGCGAAAAACTGTTTTTT.

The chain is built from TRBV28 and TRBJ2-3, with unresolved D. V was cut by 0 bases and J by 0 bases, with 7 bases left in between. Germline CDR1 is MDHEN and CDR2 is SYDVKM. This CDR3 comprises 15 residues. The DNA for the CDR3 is TGTGCCAGCAGTTTATGGCAGATTAGCACAGATACGCAGTATTTT. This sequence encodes CASSLWQISTDTQYF.

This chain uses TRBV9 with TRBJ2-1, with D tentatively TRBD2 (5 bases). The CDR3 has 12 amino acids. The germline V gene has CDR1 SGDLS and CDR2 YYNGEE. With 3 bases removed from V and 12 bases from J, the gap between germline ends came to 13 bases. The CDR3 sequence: CASSDPGVGQFF. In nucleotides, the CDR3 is TGTGCCAGCAGCGACCCCGGGGTGGGGCAGTTCTTC.

This chain's CDR3 is CASSLDLTGELFF. The DNA for the CDR3 is TGTGCCAGCAGCCTGGACCTTACCGGGGAGCTGTTTTTT. The genes are TRBV3-1 and TRBJ2-2, with D uncertain. Germline CDR1 and CDR2: LGHDT and YNNKEL (reference sequence). Trimming left V 4 bases short and J 5 bases short, with 8 bases between. The CDR3 has 13 residues.

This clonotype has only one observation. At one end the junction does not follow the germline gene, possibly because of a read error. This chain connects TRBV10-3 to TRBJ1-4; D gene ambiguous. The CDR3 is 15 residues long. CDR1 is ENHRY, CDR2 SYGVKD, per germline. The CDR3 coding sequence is TGTGCCAGCAGTTACTCGAGTAGGACTAATGAAAAACTGTTTTTT. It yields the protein CASSYSSRTNEKLFF.

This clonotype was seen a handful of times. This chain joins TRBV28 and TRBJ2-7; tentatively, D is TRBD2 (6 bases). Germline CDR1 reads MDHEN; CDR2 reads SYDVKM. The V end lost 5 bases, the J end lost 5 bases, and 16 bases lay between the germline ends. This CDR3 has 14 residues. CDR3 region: CASSGGIIVDEQYF. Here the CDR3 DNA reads TGTGCCAGCAGTGGGGGGATTATCGTCGACGAGCAGTACTTC.

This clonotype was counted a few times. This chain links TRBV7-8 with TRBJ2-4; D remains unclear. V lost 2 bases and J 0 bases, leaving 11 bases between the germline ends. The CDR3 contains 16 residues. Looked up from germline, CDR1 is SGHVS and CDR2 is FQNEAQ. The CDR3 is CASSLSGIGAKNIQYF. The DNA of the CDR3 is TGTGCCAGCAGCTTATCAGGAATCGGAGCCAAAAACATTCAGTACTTC.

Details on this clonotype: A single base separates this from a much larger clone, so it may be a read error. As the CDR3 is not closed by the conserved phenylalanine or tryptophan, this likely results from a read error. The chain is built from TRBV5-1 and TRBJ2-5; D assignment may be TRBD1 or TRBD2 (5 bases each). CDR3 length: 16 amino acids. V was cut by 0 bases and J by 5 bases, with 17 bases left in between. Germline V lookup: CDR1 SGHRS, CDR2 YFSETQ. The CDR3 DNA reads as TGCGCCAGCAGCTTGGAGGGGACGACGAGGGGCGAGACCCAGTACTGC. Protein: CASSLEGTTRGETQYC.

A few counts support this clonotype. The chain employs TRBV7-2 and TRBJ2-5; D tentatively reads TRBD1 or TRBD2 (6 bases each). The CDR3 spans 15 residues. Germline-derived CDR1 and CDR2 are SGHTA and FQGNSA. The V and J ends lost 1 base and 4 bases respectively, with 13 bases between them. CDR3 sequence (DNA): TGTGCCAGCAGCTTAGTCGCTGGGGGGCGAGAGACCCAGTACTTC. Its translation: CASSLVAGGRETQYF.

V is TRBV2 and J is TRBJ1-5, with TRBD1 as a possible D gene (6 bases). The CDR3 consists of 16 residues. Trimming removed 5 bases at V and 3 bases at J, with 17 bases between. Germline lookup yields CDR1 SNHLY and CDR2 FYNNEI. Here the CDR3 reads CASSIQEGGANQPQHF. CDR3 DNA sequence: TGTGCCAGCAGTATACAGGAGGGGGGTGCCAATCAGCCCCAGCATTTT.

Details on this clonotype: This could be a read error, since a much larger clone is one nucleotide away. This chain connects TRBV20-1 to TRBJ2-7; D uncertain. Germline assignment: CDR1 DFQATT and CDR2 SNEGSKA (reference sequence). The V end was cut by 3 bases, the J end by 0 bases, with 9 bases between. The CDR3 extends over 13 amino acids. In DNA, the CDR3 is TGCAGTGCTAGGCGCTTGATCTCCTACGAGCAGTACTTC. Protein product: CSARRLISYEQYF.

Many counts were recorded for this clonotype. The CDR3 loop is CASSGPSRETQYF. The CDR3 DNA is TGTGCCAGCAGCGGCCCTTCTAGGGAGACCCAGTACTTC. This sequence joins TRBV25-1 and TRBJ2-5; D gene ambiguous. Between the trimmed V and J ends, which lost 6 bases and 5 bases, there was a span of 13 bases. This CDR3 contains 13 residues. CDR1 and CDR2 (germline): MGHDK, SYGVNS.

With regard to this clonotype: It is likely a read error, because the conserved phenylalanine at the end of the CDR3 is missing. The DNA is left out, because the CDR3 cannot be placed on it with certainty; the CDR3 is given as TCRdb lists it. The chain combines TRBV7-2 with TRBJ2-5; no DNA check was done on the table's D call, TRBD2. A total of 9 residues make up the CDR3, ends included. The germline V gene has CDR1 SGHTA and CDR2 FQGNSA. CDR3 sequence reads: CASSLGTTY.

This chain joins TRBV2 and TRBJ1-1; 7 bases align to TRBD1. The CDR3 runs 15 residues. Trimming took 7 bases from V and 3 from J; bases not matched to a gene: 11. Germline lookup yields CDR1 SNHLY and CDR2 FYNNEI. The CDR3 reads CASTPQTGRYTEAFF. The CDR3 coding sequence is TGTGCCAGCACCCCCCAGACAGGGAGGTACACTGAAGCTTTCTTT.

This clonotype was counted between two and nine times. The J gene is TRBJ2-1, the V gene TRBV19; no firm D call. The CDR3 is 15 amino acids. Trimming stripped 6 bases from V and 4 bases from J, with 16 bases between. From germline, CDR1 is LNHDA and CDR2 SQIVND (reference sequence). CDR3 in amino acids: CASSIIGVSYNEQFF. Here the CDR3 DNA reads TGTGCCAGTAGCATTATAGGTGTCTCATACAATGAGCAGTTCTTC.